Described below is a single T cell receptor (beta chain) sequence and its context. Its antigen is undetermined. This specimen comes from a study of CD8+CD57+ T cells in acquired aplastic anemia. As for the study in general: Average DNA yield from sorted CD4+ and CD8+ cells was around 3 ug.

The study profiled TCR beta VDJ and CDR3 using genomic DNA as template. TCRdb recomputed calls from the reads with MiXCR, one row per CDR3 protein. The sample has tens of thousands of distinct CDR3 sequences; roughly three quarters are singletons. Germline CDR1 and CDR2: SGHVS and FQNEAQ. V gave up 2 bases and J gave up 4 bases, with 14 bases separating them. The CDR3 is 15 amino acids. The study, taken as a whole, reports: In CD8+ cells, Simpson's diversity showed no significant difference between patients and controls.

Individuals selected for sequencing had exhibited CD8+CD57+ cell expansion on flow cytometry. Patients had received no therapy at the time of blood sampling. Sequenced: sorted CD4+, CD8+, or CD8+CD57+ T cells (not recorded which) from PBMCs. This clonotype was obtained from a human donor with aplastic anemia. The chain combines TRBV7-8 with TRBJ1-1, with D possibly TRBD1 on 5 matching bases. The CDR3 DNA reads TGTGCCAGCAGCTTAACAGGACACTTGGGCACTGAAGCTTTCTTT. Its translation is CASSLTGHLGTEAFF.